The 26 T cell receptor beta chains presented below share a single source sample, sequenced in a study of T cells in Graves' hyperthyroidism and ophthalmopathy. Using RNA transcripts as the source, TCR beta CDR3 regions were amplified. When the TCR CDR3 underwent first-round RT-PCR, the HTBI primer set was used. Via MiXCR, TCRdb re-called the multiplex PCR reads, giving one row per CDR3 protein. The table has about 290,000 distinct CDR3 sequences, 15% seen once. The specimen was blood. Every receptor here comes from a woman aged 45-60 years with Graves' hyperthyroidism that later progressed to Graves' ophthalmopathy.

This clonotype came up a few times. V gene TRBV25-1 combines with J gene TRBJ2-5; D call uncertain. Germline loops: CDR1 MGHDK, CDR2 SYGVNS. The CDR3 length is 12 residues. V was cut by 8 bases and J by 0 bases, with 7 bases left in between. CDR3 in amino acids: CASGWHQETQYF. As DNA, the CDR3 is TGTGCCAGCGGTTGGCACCAAGAGACCCAGTACTTC.

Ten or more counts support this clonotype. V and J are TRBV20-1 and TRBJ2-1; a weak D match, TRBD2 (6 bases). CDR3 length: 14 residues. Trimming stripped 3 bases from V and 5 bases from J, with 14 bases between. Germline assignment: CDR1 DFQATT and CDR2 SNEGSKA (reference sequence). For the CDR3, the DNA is TGCAGTGCTAGCAGACTAGTTGGAAACAATGAGCAGTTCTTC. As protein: CSASRLVGNNEQFF.

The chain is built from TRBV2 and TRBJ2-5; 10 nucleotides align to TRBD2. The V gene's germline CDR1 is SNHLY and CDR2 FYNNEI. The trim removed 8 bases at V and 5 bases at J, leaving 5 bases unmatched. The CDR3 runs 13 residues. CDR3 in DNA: TGTGCCAGCTATACTAGCGGGATGGAGACCCAGTACTTC. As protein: CASYTSGMETQYF.

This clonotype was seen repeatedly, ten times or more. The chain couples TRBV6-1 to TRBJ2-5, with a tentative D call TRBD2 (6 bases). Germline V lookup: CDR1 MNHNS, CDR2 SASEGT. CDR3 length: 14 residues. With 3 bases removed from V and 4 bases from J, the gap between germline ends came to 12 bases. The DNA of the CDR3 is TGTGCCAGCAGTGACGCGGCGGGGCGAGAGACCCAGTACTTC. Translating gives CASSDAAGRETQYF.

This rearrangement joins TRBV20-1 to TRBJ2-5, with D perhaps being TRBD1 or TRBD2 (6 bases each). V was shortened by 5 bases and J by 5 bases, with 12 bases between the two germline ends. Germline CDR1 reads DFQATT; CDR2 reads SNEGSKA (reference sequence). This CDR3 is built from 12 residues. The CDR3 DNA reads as TGCAGTGCTCTACAGGGAGGCGAGACCCAGTACTTC. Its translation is CSALQGGETQYF.

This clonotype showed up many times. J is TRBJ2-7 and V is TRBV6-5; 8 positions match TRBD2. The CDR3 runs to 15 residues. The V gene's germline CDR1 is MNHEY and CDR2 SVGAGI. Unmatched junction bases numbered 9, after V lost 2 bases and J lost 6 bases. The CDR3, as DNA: TGTGCCAGCAGTTACCCAAAGGGTGCGGGAGGCGAGCAGTACTTC. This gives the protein CASSYPKGAGGEQYF.

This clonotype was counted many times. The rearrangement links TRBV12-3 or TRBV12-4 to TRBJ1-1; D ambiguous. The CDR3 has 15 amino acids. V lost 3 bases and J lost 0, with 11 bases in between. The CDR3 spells CASSLPLTVNTEAFF. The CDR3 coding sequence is TGTGCCAGCAGTTTGCCTCTTACGGTGAACACTGAAGCTTTCTTT.

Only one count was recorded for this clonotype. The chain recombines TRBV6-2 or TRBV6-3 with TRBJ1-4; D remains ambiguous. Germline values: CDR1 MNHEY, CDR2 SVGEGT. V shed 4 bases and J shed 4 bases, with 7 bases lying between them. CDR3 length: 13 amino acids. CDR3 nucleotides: TGTGCCAGCAGTTGGGGAGGTAATGAAAAACTGTTTTTT. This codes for CASSWGGNEKLFF.

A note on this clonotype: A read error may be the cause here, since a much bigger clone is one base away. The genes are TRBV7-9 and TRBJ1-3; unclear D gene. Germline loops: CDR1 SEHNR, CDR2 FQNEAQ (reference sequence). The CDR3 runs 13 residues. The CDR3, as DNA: TGTGCCATCAACAGCGGATCTGGAAACGCCATATATTTT. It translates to CAINSGSGNAIYF. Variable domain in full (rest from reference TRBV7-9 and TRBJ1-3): DTGVSQNPRHKITKRGQNVTFRCDPISEHNRLYWYRQTLGQGPEFLTYFQNEAQLEKSRLLSDRFSAERPKGSFSTLEIQRTEQGDSAMYLCAINSGSGNAIYFGEGSWLTVV.

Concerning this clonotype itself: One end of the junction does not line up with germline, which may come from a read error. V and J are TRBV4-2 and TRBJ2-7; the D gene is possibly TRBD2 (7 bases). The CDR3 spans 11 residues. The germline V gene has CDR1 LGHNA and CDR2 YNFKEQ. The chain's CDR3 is CARGGGERANF. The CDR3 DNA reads TGTGCCAGAGGGGGGGGCGAACGAGCGAACTTC.

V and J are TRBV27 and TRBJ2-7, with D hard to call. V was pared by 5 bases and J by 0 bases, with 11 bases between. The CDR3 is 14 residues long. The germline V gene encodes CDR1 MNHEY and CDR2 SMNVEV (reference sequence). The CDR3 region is CASSPQTGSYEQYF. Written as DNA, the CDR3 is TGTGCCAGCAGTCCTCAGACGGGCTCCTACGAGCAGTACTTC.

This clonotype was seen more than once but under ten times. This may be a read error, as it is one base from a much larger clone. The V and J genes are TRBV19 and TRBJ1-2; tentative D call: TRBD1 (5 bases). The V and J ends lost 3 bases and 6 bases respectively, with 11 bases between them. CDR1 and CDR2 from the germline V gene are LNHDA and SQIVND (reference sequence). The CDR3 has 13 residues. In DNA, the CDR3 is TGTGCCAGTAGTATTAATCGGGGCGATGGCTACACCTTC. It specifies CASSINRGDGYTF.

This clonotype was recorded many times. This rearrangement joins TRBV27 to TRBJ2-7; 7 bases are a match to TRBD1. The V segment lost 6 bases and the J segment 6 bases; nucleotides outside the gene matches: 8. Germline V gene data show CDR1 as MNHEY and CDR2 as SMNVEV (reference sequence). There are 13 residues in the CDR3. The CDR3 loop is CASSRGGWGEQYF. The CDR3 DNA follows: TGTGCCAGCAGCCGAGGGGGCTGGGGCGAGCAGTACTTC.

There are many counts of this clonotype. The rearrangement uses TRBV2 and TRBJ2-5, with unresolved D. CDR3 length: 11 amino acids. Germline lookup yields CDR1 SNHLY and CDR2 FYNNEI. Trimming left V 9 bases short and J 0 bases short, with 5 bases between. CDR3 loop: CASKYQETQYF. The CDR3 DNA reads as TGTGCCAGTAAATACCAAGAGACCCAGTACTTC.

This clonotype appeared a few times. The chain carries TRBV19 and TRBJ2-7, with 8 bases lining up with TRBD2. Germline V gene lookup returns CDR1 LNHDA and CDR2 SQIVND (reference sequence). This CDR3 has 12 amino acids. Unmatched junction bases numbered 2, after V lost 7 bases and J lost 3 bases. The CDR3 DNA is TGTGCCAGTACCAGCGGGAGCTACGAGCAGTACTTC. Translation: CASTSGSYEQYF.

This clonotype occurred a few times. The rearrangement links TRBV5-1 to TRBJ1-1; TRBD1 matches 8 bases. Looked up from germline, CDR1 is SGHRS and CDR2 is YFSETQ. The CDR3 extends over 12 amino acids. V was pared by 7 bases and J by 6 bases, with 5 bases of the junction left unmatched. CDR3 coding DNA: TGCGCCAGCTCGACAGGGGCCCCTGAAGCTTTCTTT. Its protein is CASSTGAPEAFF.

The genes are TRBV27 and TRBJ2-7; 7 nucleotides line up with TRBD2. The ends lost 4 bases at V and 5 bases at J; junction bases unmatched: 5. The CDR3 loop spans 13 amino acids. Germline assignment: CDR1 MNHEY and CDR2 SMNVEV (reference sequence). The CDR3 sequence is CASSWGGENEQYF. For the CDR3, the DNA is TGTGCCAGCAGTTGGGGGGGGGAGAACGAGCAGTACTTC.

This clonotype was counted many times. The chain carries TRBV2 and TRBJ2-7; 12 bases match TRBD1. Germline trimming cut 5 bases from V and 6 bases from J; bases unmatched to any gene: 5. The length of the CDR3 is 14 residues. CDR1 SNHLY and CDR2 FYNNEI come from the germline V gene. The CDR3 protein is CASSRDRGLSEQYF. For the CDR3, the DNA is TGTGCCAGCAGTCGGGACAGGGGGCTCTCCGAGCAGTACTTC.

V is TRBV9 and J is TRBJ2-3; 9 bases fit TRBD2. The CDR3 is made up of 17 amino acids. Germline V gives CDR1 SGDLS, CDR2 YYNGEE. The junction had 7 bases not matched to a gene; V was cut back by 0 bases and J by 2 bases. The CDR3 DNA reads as TGTGCCAGCAGCGTAGGCGGGAGGGCAAAACACACAGATACGCAGTATTTT. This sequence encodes CASSVGGRAKHTDTQYF.

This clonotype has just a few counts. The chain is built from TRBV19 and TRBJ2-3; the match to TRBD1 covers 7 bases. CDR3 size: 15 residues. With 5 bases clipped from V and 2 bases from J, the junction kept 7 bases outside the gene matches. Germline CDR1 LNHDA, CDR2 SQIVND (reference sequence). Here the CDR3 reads CASSSWDSLTDTQYF. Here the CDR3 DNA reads TGTGCCAGTAGTTCGTGGGACAGCCTCACAGATACGCAGTATTTT.

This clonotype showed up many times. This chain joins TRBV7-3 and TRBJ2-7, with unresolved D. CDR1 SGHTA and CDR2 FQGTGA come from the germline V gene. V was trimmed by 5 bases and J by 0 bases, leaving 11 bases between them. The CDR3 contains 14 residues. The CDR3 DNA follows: TGTGCCAGCAGCCCTGACTCCCACTCCTACGAGCAGTACTTC. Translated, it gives CASSPDSHSYEQYF. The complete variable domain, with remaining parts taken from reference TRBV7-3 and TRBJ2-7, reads GAGVSQTPSNKVTEKGKYVELRCDPISGHTALYWYRQSLGQGPEFLIYFQGTGAADDSGLPNDRFFAVRPEGSVSTLKIQRTERGDSAVYLCASSPDSHSYEQYFGPGTRLTVT.

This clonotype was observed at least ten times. DNA for the CDR3: TGTGCCAGCAGTGGGACGGCAAACACTGAAGCTTTCTTT. Translation gives CASSGTANTEAFF. The chain combines TRBV28 with TRBJ1-1, with a weak D call TRBD1 (5 bases). Germline CDR1 MDHEN, CDR2 SYDVKM. Trimming removed 5 bases at V and 2 bases at J, with 9 bases between. The CDR3 has 13 amino acids.

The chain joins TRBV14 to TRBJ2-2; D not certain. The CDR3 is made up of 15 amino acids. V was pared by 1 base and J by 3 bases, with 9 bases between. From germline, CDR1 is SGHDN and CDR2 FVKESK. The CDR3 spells CASSQVVGHTGELFF. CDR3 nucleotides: TGTGCCAGCAGCCAAGTAGTAGGACACACCGGGGAGCTGTTTTTT.

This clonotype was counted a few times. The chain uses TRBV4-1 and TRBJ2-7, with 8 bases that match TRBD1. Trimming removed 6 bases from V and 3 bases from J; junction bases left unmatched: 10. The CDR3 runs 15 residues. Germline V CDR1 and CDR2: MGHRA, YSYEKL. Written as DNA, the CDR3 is TGCGCCAGCAGACCCGGGACAGGAAAGGGCTACGAGCAGTACTTC. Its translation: CASRPGTGKGYEQYF.

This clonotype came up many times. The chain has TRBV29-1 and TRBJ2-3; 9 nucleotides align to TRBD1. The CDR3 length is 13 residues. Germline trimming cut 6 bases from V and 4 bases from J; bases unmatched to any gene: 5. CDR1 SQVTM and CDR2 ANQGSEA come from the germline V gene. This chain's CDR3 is CSVRGQGSDTQYF. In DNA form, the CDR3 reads TGCAGCGTGAGGGGACAGGGTTCAGATACGCAGTATTTT.

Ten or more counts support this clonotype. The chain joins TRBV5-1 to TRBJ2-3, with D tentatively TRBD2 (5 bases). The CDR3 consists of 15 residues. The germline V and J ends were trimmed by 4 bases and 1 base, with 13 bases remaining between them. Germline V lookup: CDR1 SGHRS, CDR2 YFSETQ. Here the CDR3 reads CASSPGVAGTDTQYF. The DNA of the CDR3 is TGCGCCAGCAGCCCCGGGGTAGCCGGCACAGATACGCAGTATTTT.